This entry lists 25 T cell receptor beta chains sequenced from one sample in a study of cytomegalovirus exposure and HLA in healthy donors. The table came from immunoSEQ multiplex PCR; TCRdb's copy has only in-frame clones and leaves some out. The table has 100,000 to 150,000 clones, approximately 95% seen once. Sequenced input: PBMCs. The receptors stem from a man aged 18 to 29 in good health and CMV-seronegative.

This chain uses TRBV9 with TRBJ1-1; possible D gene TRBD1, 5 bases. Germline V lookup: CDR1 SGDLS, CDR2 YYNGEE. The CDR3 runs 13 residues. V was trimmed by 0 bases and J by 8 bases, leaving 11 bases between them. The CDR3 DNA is TGTGCCAGCAGCGTAGTAGGAACAGGAGAAGCTTTCTTT. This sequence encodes CASSVVGTGEAFF. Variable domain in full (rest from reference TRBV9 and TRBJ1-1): DSGVTQTPKHLITATGQRVTLRCSPRSGDLSVYWYQQSLDQGLQFLIQYYNGEERAKGNILERFSAQQFPDLHSELNLSSLELGDSALYFCASSVVGTGEAFFGQGTRLTVV.

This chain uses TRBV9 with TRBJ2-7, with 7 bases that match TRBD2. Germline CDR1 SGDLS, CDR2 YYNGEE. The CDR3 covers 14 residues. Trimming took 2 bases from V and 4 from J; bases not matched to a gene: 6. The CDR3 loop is CASSVGTTPYEQYF. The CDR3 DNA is TGTGCCAGCAGCGTGGGGACTACCCCATACGAGCAGTACTTC.

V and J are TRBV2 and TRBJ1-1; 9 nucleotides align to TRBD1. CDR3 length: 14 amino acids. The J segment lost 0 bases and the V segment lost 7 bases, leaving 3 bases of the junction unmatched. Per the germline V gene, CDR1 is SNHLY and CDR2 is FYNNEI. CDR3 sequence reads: CASTHRGLNTEAFF. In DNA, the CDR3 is TGTGCCAGCACTCACAGGGGGCTGAACACTGAAGCTTTCTTT.

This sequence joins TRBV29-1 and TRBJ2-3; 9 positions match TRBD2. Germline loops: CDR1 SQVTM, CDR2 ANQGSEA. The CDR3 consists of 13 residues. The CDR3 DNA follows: TGCGGCGCACTAGCGGGCAACACAGATACGCAGTATTTT. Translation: CGALAGNTDTQYF.

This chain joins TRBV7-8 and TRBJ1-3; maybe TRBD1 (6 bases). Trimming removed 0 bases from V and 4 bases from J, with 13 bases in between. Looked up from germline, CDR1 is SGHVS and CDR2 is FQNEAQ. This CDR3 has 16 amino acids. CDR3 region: CASSLAMAGAGNTIYF. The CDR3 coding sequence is TGTGCCAGCAGCTTAGCTATGGCAGGGGCAGGAAACACCATATATTTT.

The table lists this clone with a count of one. The CDR3, as DNA: TGTGCCAGCAGCTTAACACCGGGTGGGACTGAAGCTTTCTTT. Translated, it gives CASSLTPGGTEAFF. The gene calls are TRBV7-3 and TRBJ1-1; no firm D call. The germline V gene encodes CDR1 SGHTA and CDR2 FQGTGA. V was cut by 0 bases and J by 5 bases, with 10 bases left in between. This CDR3 region has 14 residues.

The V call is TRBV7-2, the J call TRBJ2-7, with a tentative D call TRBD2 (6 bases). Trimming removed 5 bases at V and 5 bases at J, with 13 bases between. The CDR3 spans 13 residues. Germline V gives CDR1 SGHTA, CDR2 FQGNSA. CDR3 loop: CASSPREMDEQYF. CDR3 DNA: TGTGCCAGCAGCCCCCGGGAGATGGACGAGCAGTACTTC.

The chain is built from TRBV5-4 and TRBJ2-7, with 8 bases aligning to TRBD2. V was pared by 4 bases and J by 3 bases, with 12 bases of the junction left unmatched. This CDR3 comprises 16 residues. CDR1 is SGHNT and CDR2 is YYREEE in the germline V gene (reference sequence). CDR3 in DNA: TGTGCCAGCAGCCAAGCGGCGGGAGGTTCCGTCTACGAGCAGTACTTC. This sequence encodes CASSQAAGGSVYEQYF.

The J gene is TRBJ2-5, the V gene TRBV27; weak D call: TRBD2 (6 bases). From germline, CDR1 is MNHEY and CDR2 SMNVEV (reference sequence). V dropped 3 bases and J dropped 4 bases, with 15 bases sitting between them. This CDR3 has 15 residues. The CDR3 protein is CASSLGWQGGETQYF. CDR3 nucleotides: TGTGCCAGCAGTTTGGGTTGGCAGGGAGGAGAGACCCAGTACTTC.

This CDR3 is CSVDLAPGNEKLFF. In DNA, the CDR3 is TGCAGCGTTGATCTCGCCCCCGGGAATGAAAAACTGTTTTTT. The rearrangement joins TRBV29-1 to TRBJ1-4, with no clear D. Trimming left V 3 bases short and J 5 bases short, with 13 bases between. The CDR3 contains 14 residues. Germline V gene sequence: CDR1 SQVTM, CDR2 ANQGSEA.

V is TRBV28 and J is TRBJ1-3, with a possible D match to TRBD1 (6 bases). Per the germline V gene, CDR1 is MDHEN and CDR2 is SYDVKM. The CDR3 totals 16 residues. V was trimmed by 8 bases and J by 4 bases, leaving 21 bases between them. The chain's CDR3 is CASANPGHNAGNTIYF. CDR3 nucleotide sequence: TGTGCCAGCGCCAACCCGGGACACAATGCCGGAAACACCATATATTTT.

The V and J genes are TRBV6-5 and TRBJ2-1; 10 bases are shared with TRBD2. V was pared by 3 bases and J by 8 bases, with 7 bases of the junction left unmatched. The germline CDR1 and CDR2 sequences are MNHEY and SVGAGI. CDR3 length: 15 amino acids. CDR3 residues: CASSYAAGGLDEQFF. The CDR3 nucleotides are TGTGCCAGCAGTTATGCAGCGGGAGGGTTAGATGAGCAGTTCTTC.

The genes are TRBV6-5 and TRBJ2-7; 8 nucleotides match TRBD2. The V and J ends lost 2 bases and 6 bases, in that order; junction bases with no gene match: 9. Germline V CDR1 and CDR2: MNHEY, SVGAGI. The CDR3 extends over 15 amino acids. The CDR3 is CASSYRLAGGFEQYF. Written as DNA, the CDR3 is TGTGCCAGCAGTTACCGGCTAGCGGGCGGGTTCGAGCAGTACTTC.

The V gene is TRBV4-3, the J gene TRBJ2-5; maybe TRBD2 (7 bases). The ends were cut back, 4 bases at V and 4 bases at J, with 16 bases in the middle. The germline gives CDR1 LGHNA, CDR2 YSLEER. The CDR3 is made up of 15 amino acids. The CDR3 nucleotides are TGCGCCAGCAGCCTCCAAACCGGGGGGCGAGAGACCCAGTACTTC. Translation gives CASSLQTGGRETQYF.

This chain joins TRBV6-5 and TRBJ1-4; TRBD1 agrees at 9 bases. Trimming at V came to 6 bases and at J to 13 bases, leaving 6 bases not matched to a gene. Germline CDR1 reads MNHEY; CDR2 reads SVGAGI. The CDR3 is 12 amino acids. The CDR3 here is CASRDRGLRLFF. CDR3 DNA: TGTGCCAGCAGGGACAGGGGTTTGAGACTGTTTTTT.

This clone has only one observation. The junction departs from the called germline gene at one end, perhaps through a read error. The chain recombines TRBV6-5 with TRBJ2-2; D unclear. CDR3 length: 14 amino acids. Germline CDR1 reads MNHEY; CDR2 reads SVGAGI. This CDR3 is CASSYNQNAGELFF. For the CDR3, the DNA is TGTGCCAGCAGTTACAATCAGAACGCCGGGGAGCTGTTTTTT.

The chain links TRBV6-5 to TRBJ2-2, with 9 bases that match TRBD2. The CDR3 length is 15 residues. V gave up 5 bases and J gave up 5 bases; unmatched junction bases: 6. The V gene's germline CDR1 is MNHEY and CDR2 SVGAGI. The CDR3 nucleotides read TGTGCCAGCAGTCAGATAGCGGGAGAGACCGGGGAGCTGTTTTTT. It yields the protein CASSQIAGETGELFF.

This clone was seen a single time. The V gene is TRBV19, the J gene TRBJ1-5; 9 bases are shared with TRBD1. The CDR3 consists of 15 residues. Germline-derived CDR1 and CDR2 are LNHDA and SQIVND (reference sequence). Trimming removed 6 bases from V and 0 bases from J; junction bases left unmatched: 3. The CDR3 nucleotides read TGTGCCAGTAGAGCGGACAGGGGTAGCAATCAGCCCCAGCATTTT. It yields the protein CASRADRGSNQPQHF.

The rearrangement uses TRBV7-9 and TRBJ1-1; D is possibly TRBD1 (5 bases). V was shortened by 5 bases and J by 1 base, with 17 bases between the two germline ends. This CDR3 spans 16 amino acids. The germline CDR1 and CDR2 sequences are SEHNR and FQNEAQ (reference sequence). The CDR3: CASSPWTRGGNTEAFF. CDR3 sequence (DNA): TGTGCCAGCAGCCCATGGACGAGGGGAGGGAACACTGAAGCTTTCTTT.

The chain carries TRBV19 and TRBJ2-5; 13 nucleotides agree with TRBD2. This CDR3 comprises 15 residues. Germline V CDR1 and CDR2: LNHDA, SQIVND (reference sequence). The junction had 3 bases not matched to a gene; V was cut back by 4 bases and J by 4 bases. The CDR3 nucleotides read TGTGCCAGTAGTACCGGACTAGCGGGAGTAGAGACCCAGTACTTC. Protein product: CASSTGLAGVETQYF.

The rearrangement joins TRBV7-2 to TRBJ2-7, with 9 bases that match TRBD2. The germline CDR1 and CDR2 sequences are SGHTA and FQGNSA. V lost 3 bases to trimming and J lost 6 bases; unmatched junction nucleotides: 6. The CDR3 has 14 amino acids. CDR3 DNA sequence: TGTGCCAGCAGCTTGGGTAGCGGGAGAGGCGAGCAGTACTTC. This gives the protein CASSLGSGRGEQYF.

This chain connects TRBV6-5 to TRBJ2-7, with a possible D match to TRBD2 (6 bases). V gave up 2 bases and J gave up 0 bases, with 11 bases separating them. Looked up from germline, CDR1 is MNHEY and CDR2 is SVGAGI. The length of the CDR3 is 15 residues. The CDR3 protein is CASSYERVVSYEQYF. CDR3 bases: TGTGCCAGCAGTTACGAGCGGGTTGTCTCCTACGAGCAGTACTTC.

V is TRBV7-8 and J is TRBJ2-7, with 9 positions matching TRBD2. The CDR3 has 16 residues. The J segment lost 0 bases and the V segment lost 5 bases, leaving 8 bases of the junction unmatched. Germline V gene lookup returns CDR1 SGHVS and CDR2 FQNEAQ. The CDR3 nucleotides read TGTGCCAGCAGCCCCCGCGGGGGGGACTACTCCTACGAGCAGTACTTC. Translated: CASSPRGGDYSYEQYF.

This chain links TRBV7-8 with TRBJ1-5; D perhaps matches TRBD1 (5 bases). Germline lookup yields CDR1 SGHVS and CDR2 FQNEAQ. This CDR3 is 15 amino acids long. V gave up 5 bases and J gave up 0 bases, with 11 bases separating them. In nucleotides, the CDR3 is TGTGCCAGCAGCCCCGACAGCTTTAGCAATCAGCCCCAGCATTTT. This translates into CASSPDSFSNQPQHF.

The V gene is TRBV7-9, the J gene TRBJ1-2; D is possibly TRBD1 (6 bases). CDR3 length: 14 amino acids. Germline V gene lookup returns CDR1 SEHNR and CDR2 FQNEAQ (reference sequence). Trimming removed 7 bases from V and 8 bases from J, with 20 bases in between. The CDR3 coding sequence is TGTGCCAGCATGAGTTCGGGGGGCCAAGGGGGCTACACCTTC. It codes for CASMSSGGQGGYTF.